This T cell receptor beta chain was profiled in a study of OX40 agonist ivuxolimab in advanced cancers. Remarks on this clone: Its specificity is unknown.

Drawing of blood for sampling happened at baseline, at cycle 4 day 1, and at cycle 7 day 1. Data came from immunoSEQ multiplex PCR; TCRdb stores just in-frame clones and leaves some out. The data hold 65,000 to 95,000 clones, with approximately 90% observed a single time. Looked up from germline, CDR1 is KGHSY and CDR2 is FQNENV. This CDR3 region has 16 residues. V lost 2 bases to trimming and J lost 6 bases; unmatched junction nucleotides: 11. Whole-study results and caveats: Partial responders at 0.1-3.0 mg/kg showed near-lowest clonal expansion.

The sequences come from CD4+ or CD8+ T cells sorted from blood, collected in a trial of the OX40 agonist ivuxolimab. The clonotype comes from an adult with an advanced solid tumor such as melanoma, head and neck, liver or kidney cancer. The chain is built from TRBV16 and TRBJ2-7, with 9 bases that match TRBD2. The CDR3 DNA follows: TGTGCCAGCAGCCAAGCCCAACTAGCGGGTCGGTTCGAGCAGTACTTC. Amino acid sequence: CASSQAQLAGRFEQYF.